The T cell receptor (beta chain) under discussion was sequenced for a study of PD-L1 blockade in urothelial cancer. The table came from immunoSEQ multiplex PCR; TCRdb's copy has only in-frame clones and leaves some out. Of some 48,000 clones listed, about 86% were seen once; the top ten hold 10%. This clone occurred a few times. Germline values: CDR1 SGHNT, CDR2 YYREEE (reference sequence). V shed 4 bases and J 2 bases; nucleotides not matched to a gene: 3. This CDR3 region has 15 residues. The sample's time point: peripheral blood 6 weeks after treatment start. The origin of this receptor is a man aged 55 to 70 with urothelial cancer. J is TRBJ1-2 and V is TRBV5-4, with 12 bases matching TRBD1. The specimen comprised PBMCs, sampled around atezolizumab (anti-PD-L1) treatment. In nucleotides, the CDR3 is TGTGCCAGCAGCCCCGGGACAGGGGGCAACTATGGCTACACCTTC. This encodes CASSPGTGGNYGYTF.